This TCR beta chain stems from a study of blood T cell repertoires in COVID-19. Study details: COVID-19 samples collected from the United States, Italy and Spain covered acute and convalescent phases. PBMCs, B-cell-depleted T cells, or T cells were the source of the cDNA or gDNA that made up the material.

How the authors handled the data: Amplifying reference gene primers gave estimates of nucleated cell counts. The repertoire was sequenced with immunoSEQ multiplex PCR; TCRdb's copy has only in-frame clones and lacks some. The V and J calls and clone size come from that table; D and trimming were worked out from the DNA. The sample has a few hundred thousand clones, over 80% seen once; the top ten hold about 4.6%. This CDR3 has 13 amino acids. Trimming took 6 bases from V and 4 from J, leaving 10 bases between them. In germline, CDR1 is MNHEY, CDR2 SVGAGI. This clonotype was obtained from a man aged 55 to 70 who had recovered from COVID-19. Source material: peripheral blood. The chain carries TRBV6-5 and TRBJ1-5, with D unresolved. CDR3 in DNA: TGTGCCAGCAGCTTACGGGAAAATCAGCCCCAGCATTTT. Protein sequence: CASSLRENQPQHF.